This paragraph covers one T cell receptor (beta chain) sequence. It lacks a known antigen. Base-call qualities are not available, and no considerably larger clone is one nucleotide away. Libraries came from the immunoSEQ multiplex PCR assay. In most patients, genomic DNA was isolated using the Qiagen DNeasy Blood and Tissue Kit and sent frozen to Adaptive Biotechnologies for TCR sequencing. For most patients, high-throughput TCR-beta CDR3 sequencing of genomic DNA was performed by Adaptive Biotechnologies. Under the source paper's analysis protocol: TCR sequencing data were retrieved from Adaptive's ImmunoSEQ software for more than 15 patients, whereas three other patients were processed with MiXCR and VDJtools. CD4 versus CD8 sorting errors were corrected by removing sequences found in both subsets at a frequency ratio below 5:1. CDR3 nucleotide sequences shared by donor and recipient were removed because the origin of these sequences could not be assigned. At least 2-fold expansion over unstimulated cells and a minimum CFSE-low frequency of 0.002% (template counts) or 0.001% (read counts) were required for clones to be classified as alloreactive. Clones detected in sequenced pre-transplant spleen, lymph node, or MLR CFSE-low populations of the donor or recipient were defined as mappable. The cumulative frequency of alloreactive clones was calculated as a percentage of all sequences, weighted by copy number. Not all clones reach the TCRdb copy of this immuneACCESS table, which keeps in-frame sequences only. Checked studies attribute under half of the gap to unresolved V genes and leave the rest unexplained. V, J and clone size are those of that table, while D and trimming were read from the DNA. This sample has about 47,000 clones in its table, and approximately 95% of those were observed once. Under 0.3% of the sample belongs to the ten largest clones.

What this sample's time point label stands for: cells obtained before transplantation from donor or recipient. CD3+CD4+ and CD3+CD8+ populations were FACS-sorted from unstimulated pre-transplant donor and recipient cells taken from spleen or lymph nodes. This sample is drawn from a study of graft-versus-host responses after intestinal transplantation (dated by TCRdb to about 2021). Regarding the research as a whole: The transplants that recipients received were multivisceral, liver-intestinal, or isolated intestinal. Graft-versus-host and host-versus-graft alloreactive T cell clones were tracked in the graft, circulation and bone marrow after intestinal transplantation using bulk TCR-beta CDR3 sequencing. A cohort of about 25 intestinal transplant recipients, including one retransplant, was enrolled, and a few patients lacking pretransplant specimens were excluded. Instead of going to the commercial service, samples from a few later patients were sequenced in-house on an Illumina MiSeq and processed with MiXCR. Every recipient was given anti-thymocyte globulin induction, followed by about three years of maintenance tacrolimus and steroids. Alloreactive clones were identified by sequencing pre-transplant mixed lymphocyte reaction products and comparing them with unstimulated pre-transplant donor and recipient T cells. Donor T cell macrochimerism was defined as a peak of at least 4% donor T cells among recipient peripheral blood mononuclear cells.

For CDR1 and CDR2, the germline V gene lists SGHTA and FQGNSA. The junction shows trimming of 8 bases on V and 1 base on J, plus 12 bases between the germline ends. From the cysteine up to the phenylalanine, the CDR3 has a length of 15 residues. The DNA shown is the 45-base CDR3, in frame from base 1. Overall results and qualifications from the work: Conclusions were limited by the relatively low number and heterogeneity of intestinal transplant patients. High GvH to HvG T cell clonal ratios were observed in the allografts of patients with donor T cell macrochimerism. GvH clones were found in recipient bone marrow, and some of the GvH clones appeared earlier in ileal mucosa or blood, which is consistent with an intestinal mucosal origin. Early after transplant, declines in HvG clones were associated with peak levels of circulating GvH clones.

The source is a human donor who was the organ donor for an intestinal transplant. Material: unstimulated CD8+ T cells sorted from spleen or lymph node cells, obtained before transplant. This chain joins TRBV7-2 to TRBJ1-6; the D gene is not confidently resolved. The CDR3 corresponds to CASADKGSYNSPLHF. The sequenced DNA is TGTGCCAGCGCTGACAAGGGTTCCTATAATTCACCCCTCCACTTT.